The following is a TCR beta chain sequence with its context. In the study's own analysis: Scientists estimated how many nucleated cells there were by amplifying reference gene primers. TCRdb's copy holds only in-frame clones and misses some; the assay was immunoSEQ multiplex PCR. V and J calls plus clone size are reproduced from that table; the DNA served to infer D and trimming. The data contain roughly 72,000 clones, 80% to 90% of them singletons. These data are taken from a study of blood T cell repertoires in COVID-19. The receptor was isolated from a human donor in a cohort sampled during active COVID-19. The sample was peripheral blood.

DNA of the CDR3: TGTGCCAGCACCTACGTCCTGGAGGAAAAACTGTTTTTT. Its translation is CASTYVLEEKLFF. This chain connects TRBV6-5 to TRBJ1-4, with unresolved D. Trimming took off 7 bases at V and 8 bases at J, with 14 bases between the two ends. CDR1 and CDR2 from the germline V gene are MNHEY and SVGAGI. The CDR3 extends over 13 amino acids.